This TCR beta chain was documented in a study of preoperative IRX-2 immunotherapy in early breast cancer (dated by TCRdb to between 2018 and 2021). Library preparation used the immunoSEQ multiplex PCR assay. The table was pulled from immuneACCESS by TCRdb, which kept in-frame rearrangements only. Such tables lose some clones; where checked, under half of the loss comes from unresolved V genes, and the rest has no known cause. The sample data list about 19,000 clones, and approximately 86% of these were observed just once. Approximately 1% of the sample is held by the ten biggest clonotypes. The treatment or condition label on this specimen signifies: preoperative locoregional IRX-2 cytokine immunotherapy. The samples were obtained from a phase Ib study that tested preoperative, locoregional IRX-2 cytokine immunotherapy designed to prime immune responses. Donors were patients with early-stage breast cancer who received IRX-2 before surgery.

This clone occurred a few times. It lacks a known antigen. Base qualities are not provided; no much larger clone lies one nucleotide away. V loses 5 bases at its end and J loses 0 bases; junction bases beyond the gene matches: 6. CDR1 LNHDA and CDR2 SQIVND are derived from the germline V gene (reference sequence). The CDR3 spans 18 residues, from the cysteine through the phenylalanine. Here the CDR3 DNA is all that survives: 54 bases in frame from base 1. Sequenced material: lymph node tissue, taken after IRX-2 immunotherapy. The sequence was obtained from a human donor with breast cancer. The rearrangement combines TRBV19 with TRBJ2-6, and TRBD1 matches 11 of the central bases. The nucleotide sequence is given as TGTGCCAGTAGTCAAGGGACAGGGGGAACCTCTGGGGCCAACGTCCTGACTTTC. Translation gives CASSQGTGGTSGANVLTF.